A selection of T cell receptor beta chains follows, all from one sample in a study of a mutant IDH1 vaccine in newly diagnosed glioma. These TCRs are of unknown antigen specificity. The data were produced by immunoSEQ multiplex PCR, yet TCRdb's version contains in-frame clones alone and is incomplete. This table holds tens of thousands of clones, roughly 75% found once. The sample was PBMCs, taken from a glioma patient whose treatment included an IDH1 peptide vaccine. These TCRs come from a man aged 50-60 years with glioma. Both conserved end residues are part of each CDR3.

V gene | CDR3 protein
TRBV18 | CASSPPTALTYEQYF
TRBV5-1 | CASSLAMGGREKLFF
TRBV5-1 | CASSQAGHEQFF
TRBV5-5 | CASSPTGGRDYGYTF
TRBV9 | CASSPLTALQETQYF
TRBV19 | CASSMGGLQPQHF
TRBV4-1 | CASSQTGVGYTF
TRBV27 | CASSPRETYMNTEAFF
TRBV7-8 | CASRPLVSGNTIYF
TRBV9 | CASSVTWVSGGTQYF
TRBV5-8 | CASSLPPDRAVF
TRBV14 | CASSLLRMSGSSGRANVLTF
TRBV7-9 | CASSQGGSSTDTQYF
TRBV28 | CASRADSNQPQHF
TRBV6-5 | CASSWTMDYEQYF
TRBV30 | CAWSGILGELFF
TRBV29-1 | CSASGNSYEQYF
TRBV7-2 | CASSLALAGAQETQYF
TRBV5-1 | CASSKPGQNTEAFF
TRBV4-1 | CASSRQGVSYNEQFF
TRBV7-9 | CASSLSPSDNEQFF
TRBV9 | CASSPPGDYEQYF